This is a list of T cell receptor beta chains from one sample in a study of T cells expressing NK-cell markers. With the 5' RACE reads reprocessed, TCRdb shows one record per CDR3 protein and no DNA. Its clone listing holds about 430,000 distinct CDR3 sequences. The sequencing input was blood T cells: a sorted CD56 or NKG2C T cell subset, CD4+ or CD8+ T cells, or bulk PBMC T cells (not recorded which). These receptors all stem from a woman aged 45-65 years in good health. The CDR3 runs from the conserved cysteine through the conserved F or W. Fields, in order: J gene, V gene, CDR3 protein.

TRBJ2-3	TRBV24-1	CATSDLGSDWDTQYF
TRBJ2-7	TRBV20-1	CSGVGTSSYEQYF
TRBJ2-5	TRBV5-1	CASSQGDQETQYF
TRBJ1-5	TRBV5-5	CASSLADHSNQPQHF
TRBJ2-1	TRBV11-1	CASSLGTGLAGGPSYNEQFF
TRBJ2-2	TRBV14	CASSPSGSLVAGELFF
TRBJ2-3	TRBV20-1	CSAAPGLALRRDTQYF
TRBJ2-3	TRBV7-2	CASSAELGRVITDTQYF
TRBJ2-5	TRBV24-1	CATSDTGLGGTQYF
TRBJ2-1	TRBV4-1	CASGHYSSSYNEQFF
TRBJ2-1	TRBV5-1	CASSLLRERGNEQFF
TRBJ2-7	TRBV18	CASSPFDSNEQYF
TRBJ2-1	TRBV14	CASSRLDRWNEQFF
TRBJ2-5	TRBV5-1	CASSFRGQYQETQYF
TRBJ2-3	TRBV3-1	CASSQDPTNTGTQYF
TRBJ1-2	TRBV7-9	CASSSPGQSGSDYGYTF
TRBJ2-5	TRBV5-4	CASSRGLAGQETQYF
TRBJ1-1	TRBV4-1	CASSQVPRARTEAFF
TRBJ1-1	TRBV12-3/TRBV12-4	CASTRVNTEAFF
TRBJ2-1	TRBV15	CATSLGPSGTFSEQFF
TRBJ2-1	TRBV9	CASSLGSQNEQFF
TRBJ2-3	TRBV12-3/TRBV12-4	CASSFSGRAASDTQYF
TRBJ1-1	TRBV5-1	CASSPQWDRVQQTEAFF
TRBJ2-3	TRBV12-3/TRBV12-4	CASARKRSTTDTQYF
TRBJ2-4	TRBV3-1	CASSLPGHIQYF
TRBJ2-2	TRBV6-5	CASGRLGRAGELFF
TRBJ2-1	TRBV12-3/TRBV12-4	CASSLATGHGFF
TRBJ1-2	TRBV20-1	CSASSGIGYTF
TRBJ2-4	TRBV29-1	CSAGRQGANIQYF
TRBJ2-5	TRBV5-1	CASSMTGASGETQYF
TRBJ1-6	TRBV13	CASSSRGRSNSPLHF
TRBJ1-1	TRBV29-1	CSVETGQAEAFF
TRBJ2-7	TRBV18	CASSSTTGVYEQYF
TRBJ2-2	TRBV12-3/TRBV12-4	CASSLARSGRAGDTGELFF
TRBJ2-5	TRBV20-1	CSATERRGRPDQETQYF
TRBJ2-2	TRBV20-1	CSAKKTSGYTGELFF
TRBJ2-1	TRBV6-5	CASSYSGTSGRRNNEQFF
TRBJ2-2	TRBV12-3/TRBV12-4	CASSPLLAVGELFF
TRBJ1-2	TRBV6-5	CASSLDRLYGYTF
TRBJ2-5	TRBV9	CASSVAYRGVGQETQYF
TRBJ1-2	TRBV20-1	CSASGGIPNYGYTF
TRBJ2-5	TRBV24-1	CATSKIQGRETQYF
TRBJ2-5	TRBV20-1	CSARGGGGLQETQYF
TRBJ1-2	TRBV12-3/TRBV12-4	CASSVPWAGYGYTF
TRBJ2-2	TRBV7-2	CGIIANTGELFF
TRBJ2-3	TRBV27	CASSEGAGTDTQYF
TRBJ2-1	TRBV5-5	CASSPGLASSKQFF
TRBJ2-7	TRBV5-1	CASSLEGGGPNEQYF
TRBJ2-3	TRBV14	CASSQDPKREHTQYF
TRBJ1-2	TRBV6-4	CASSDSGGGGGYTF
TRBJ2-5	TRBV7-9	CASRSEQGWETQYF
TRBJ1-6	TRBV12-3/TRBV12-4	CASSQGGTYNSPLHF
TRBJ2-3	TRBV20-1	CSARDFASGTDTQYF